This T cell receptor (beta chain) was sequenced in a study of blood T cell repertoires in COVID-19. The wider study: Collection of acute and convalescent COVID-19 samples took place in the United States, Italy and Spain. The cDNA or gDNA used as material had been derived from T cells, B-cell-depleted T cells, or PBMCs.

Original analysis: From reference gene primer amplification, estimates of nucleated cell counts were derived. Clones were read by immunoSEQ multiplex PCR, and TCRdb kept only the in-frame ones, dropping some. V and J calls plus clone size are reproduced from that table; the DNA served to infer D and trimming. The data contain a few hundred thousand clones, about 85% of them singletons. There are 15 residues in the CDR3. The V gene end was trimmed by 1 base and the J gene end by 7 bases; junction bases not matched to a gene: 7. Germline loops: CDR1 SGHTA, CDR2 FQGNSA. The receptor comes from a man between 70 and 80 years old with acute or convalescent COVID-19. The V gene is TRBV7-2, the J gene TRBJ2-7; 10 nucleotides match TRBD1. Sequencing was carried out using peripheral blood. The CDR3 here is CASSLGTGGLGEQYF. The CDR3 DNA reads TGTGCCAGCAGCTTAGGGACAGGGGGTCTGGGGGAGCAGTACTTC. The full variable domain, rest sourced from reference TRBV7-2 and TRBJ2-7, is GAGVSQSPSNKVTEKGKDVELRCDPISGHTALYWYRQSLGQGLEFLIYFQGNSAPDKSGLPSDRFSAERTGGSVSTLTIQRTQQEDSAVYLCASSLGTGGLGEQYFGPGTRLTVT.